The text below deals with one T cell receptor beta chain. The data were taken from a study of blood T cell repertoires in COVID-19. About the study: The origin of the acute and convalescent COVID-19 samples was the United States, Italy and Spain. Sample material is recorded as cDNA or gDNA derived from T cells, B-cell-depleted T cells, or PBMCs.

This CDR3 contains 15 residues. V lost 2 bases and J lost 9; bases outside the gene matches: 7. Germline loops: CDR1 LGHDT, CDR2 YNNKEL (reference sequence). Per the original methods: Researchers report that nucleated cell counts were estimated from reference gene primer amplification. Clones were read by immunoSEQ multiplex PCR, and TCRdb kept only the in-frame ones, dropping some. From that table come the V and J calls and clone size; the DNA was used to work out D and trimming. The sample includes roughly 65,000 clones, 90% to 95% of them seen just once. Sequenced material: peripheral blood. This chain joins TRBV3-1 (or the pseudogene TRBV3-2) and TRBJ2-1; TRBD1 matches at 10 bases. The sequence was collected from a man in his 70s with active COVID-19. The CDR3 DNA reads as TGTGCCAGCAGCCAATTCGGGACAGGGGACGGTGAGCAGTTCTTC. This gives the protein CASSQFGTGDGEQFF.